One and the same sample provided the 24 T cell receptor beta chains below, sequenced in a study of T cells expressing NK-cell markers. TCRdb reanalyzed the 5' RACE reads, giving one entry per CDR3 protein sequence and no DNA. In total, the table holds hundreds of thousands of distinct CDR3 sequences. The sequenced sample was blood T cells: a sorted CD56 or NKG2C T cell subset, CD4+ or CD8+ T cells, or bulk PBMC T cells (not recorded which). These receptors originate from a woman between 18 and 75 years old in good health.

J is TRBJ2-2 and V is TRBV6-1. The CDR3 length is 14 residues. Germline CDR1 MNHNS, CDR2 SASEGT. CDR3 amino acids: CASRRDANTGELFF.

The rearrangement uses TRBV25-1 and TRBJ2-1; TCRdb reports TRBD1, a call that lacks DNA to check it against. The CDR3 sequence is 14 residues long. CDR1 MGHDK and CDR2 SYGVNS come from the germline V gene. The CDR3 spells CASSESSGPNEQFF.

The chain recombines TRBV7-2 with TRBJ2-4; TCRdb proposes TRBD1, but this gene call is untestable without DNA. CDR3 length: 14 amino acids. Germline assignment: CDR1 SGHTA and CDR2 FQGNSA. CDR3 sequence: CASSFGQGSNIQYF. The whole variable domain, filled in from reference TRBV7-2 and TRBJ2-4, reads GAGVSQSPSNKVTEKGKDVELRCDPISGHTALYWYRQSLGQGLEFLIYFQGNSAPDKSGLPSDRFSAERTGGSVSTLTIQRTQQEDSAVYLCASSFGQGSNIQYFGAGTRLSVL.

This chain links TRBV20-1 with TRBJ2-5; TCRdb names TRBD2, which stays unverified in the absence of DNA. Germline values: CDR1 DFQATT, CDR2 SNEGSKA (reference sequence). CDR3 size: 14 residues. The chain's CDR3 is CSAREGGPQETQYF.

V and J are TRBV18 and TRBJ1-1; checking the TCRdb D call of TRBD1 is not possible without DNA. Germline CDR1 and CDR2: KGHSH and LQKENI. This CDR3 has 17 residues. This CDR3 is CASSPPWAGGMNTEAFF. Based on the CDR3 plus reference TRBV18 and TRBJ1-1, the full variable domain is NAGVMQNPRHLVRRRGQEARLRCSPMKGHSHVYWYRQLPEEGLKFMVYLQKENIIDESGMPKERFSAEFPKEGPSILRIQQVVRGDSAAYFCASSPPWAGGMNTEAFFGQGTRLTVV.

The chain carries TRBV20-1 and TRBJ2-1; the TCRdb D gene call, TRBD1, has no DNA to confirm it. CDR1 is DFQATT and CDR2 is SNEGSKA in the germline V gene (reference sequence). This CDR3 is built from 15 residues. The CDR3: CSAGPLWGGNNEQFF.

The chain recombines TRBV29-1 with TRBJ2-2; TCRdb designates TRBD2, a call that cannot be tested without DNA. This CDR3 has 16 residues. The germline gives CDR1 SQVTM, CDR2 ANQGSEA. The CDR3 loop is CSGAGLAGGPVGELFF.

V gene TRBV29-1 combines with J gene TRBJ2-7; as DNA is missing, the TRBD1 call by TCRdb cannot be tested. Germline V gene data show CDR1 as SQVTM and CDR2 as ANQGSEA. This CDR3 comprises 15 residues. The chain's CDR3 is CSVADWDRGTYEQYF.

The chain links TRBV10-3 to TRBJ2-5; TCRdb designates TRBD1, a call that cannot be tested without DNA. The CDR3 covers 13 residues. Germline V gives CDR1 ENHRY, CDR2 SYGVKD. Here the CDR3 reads CAIRLGGQETQYF.

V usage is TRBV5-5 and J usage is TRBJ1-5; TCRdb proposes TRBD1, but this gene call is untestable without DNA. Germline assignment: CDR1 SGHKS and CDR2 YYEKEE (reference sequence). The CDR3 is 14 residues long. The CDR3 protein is CASSFGGMGQPQHF.

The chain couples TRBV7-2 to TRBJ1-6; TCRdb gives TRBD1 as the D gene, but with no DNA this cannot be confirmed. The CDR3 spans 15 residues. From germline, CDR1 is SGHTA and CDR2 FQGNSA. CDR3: CASSLRDRGYQLLHF. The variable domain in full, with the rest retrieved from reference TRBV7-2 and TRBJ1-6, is GAGVSQSPSNKVTEKGKDVELRCDPISGHTALYWYRQSLGQGLEFLIYFQGNSAPDKSGLPSDRFSAERTGGSVSTLTIQRTQQEDSAVYLCASSLRDRGYQLLHFGNGTRLTVT.

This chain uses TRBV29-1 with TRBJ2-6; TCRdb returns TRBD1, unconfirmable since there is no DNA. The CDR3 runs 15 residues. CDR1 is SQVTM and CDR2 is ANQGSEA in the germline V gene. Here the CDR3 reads CSVDQGDSGANVLTF.

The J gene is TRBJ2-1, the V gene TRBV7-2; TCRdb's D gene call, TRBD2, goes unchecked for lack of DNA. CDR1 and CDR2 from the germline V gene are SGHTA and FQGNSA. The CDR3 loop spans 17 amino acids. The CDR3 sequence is CASSWGSSGGAYNEQFF.

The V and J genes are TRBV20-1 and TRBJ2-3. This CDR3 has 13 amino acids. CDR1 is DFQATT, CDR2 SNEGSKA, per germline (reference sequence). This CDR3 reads CSARFRLTDTQYF.

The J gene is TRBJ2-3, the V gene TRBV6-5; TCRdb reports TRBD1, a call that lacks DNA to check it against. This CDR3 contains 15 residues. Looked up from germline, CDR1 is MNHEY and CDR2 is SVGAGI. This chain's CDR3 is CASSWLRGSADTQYF.

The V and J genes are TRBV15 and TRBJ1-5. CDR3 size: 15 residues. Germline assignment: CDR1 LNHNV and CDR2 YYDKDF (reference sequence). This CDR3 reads CATSRDILSNQPQHF.

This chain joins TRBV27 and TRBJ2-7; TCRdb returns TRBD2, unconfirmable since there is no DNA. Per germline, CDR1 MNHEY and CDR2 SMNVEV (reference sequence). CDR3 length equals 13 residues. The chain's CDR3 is CASSSYGGYEQYF.

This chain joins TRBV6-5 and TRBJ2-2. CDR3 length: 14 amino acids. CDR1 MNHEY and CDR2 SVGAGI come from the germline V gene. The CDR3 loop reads CASSYRLNTGELFF.

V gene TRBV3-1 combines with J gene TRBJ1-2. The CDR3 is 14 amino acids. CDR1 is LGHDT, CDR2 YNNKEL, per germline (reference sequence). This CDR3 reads CASSQARSGYGYTF. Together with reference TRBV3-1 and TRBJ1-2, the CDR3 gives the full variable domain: DTAVSQTPKYLVTQMGNDKSIKCEQNLGHDTMYWYKQDSKKFLKIMFSYNNKELIINETVPNRFSPKSPDKAHLNLHINSLELGDSAVYFCASSQARSGYGYTFGSGTRLTVV.

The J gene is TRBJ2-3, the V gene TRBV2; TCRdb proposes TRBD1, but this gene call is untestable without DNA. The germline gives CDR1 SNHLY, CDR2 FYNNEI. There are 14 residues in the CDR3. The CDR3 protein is CASAGRGWTDTQYF.

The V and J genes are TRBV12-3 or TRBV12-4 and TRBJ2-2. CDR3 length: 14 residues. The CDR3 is CASTVIQNTGELFF.

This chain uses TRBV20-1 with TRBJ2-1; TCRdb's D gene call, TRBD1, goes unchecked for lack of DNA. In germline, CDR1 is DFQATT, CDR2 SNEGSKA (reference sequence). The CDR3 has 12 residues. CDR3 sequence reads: CSAPPTYNEQFF.

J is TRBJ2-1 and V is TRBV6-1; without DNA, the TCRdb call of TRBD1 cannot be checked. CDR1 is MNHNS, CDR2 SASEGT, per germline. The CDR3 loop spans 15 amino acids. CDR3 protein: CASSAWTGDYNEQFF.

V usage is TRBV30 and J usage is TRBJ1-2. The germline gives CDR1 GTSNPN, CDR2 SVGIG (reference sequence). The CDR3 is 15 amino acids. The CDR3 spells CAWSVIRQPSYGYTF.